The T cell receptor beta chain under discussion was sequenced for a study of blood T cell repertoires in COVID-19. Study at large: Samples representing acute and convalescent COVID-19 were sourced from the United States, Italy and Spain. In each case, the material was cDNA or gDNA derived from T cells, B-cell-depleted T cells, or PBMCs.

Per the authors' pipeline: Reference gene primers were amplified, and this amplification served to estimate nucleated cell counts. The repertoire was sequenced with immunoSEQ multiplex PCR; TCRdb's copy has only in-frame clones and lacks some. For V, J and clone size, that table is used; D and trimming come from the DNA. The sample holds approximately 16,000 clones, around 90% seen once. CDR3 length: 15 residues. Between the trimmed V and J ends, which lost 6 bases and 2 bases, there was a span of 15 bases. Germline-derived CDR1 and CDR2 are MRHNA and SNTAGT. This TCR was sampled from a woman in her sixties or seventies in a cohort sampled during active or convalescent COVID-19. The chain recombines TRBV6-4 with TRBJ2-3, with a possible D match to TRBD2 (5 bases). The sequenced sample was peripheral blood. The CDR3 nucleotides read TGTGCCAGCAGCGGGGAACCGGCCTCCACAGATACGCAGTATTTT. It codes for CASSGEPASTDTQYF.